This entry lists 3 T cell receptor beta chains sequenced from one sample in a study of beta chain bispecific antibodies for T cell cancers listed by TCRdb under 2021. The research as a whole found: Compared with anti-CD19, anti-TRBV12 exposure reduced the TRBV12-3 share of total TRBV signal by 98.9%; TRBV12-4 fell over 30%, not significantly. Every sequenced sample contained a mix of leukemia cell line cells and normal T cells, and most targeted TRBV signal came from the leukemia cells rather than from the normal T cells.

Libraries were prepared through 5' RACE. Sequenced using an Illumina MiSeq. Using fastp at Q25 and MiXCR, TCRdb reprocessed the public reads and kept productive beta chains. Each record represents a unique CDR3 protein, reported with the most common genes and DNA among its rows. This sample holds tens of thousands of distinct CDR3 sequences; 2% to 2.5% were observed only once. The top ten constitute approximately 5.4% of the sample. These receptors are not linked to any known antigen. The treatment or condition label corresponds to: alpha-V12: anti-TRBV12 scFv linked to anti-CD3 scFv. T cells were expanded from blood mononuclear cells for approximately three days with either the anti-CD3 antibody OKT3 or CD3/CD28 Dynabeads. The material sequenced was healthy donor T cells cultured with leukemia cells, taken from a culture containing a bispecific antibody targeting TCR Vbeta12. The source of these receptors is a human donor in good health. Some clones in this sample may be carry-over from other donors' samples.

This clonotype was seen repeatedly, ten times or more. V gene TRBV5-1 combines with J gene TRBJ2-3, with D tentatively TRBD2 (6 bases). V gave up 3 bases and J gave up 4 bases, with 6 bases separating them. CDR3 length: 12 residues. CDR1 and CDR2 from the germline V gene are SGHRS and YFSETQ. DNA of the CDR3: TGCGCCAGCAGCTCGGGGGCAGATACGCAGTATTTT. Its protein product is CASSSGADTQYF.

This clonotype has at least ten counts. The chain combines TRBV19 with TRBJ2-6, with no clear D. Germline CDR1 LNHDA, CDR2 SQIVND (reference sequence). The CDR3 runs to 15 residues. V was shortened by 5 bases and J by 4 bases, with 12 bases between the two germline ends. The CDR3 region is CASSLSASGANVLTF. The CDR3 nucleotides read TGTGCCAGTAGTTTGTCTGCATCGGGGGCCAACGTCCTGACTTTC.

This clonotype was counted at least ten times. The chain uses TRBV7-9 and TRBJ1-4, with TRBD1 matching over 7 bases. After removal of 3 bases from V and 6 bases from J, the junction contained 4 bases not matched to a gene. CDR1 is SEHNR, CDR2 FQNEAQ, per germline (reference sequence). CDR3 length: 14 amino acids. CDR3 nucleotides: TGTGCCAGCAGCTTGAGGCAGGGGGATGAAAAACTGTTTTTT. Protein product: CASSLRQGDEKLFF.